This is a list of T cell receptor beta chains from one sample in a study of blood T cell repertoires in COVID-19. Clones were read by immunoSEQ multiplex PCR, and TCRdb kept only the in-frame ones, dropping some. The sample shows approximately 88,000 clones, around 80% of them seen only once. Sequenced input: peripheral blood. These receptors came from a woman older than 75 with active or convalescent COVID-19. The conserved cysteine and the conserved F or W are not part of the CDR3 here. Size values are once, few and many counts, or a class for expanded clones, and some rows have none.

>TRBJ2-3|TRBV9|few
ASSVRDTSTDTQY
>TRBJ2-2|TRBV6-5|.
ASSYGQGGAGELF
>TRBJ2-2|TRBV2|.
ASSEWGQATGELF
>TRBJ2-2|TRBV6-2/TRBV6-3|few
ASSSGGATGELF
>TRBJ1-4|TRBV12-3/TRBV12-4|.
ASSSLEKLF
>TRBJ1-1|TRBV20-1|.
SASQTGGEDTEAF
>TRBJ1-1|TRBV11-2|.
ASSSVGSAGAF
>TRBJ1-3|TRBV7-9|few
ASSFGPGAGNTIY
>TRBJ2-7|TRBV29-1|.
SVGSRVGEQY
>TRBJ2-1|TRBV7-2|.
ASSPTSGGADEQF
>TRBJ1-5|TRBV27|.
ASSLQGQGKWPQH
>TRBJ2-1|TRBV7-9|.
ASSLGGLYNEQF
>TRBJ2-7|TRBV30|few
AWSVDRPGNRYEQY
>TRBJ1-4|TRBV4-1|.
ASSQDRGTNEKLF
>TRBJ1-2|TRBV18|.
ASSPPSSSGGYT